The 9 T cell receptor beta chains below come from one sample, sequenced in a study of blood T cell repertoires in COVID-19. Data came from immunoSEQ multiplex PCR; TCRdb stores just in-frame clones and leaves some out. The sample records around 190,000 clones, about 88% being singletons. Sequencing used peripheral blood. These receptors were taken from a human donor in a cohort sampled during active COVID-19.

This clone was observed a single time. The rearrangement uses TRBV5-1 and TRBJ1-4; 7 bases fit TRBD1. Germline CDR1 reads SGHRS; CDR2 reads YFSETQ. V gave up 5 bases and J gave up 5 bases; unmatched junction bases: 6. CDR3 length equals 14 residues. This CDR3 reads CASSRGTVNEKLFF. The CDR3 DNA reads TGCGCCAGCAGTCGGGGGACAGTAAATGAAAAACTGTTTTTT.

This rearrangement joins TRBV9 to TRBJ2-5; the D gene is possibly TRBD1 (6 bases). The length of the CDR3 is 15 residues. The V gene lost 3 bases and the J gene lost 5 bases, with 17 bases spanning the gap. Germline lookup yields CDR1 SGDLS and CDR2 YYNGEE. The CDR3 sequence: CASSGTGTKVETQYF. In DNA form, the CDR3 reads TGTGCCAGCAGCGGAACAGGGACGAAAGTGGAGACCCAGTACTTC.

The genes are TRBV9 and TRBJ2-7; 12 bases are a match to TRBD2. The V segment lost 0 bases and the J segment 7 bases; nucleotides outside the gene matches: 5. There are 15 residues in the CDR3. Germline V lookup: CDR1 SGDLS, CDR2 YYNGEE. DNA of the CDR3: TGTGCCAGCAGCGTAGATTCTAGCGGGAGGGGTGAGCAGTACTTC. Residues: CASSVDSSGRGEQYF.

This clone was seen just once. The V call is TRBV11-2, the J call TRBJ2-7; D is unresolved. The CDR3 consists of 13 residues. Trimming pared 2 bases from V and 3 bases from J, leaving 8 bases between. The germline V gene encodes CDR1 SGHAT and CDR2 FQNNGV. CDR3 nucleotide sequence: TGTGCCAGCAGCTTATCCAACTACTACGAGCAGTACTTC. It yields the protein CASSLSNYYEQYF.

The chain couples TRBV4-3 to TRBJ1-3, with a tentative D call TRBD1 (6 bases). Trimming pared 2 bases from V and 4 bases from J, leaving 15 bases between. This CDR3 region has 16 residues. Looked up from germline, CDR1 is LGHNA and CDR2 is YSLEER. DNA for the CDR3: TGCGCCAGCAGCCAAACGATGGGACACCAGGGAAACACCATATATTTT. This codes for CASSQTMGHQGNTIYF.

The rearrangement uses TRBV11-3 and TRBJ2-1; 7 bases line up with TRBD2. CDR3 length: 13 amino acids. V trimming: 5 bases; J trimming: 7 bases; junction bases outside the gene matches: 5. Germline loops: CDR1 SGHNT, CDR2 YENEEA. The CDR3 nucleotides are TGTGCCAGCAGCGGCGGGGGTCGGAATGAGCAGTTCTTC. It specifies CASSGGGRNEQFF.

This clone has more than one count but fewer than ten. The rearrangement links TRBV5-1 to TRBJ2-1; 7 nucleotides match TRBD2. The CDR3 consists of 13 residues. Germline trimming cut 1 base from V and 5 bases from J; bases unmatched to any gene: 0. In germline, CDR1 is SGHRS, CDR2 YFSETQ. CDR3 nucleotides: TGCGCCAGCAGCTTGCGGGGGGACAATGAGCAGTTCTTC. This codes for CASSLRGDNEQFF.

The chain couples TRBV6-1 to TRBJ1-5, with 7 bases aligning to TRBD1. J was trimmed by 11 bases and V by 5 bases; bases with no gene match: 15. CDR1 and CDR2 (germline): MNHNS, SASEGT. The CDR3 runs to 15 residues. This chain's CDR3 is CASSLTLGQEEAQHF. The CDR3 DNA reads TGTGCCAGCAGTTTAACACTCGGACAGGAGGAAGCCCAGCATTTT.

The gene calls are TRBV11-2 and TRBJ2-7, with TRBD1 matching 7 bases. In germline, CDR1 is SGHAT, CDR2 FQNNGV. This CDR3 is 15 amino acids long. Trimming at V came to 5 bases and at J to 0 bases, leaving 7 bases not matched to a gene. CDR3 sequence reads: CASSRDSRSSYEQYF. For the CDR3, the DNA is TGTGCCAGCAGCCGGGACAGCCGTAGCTCCTACGAGCAGTACTTC.